One sample yielded the 9 T cell receptor beta chains listed below, sequenced in a study of response to subunit inactivated influenza vaccine. MiXCR, applied by TCRdb to the RT-PCR reads, yields one record per CDR3 protein. The sample lists around 760,000 distinct CDR3 sequences, around 14% occurring once. The starting material was PBMCs from blood, obtained 14 to 15 days before vaccination. The origin of the receptors is a man between 45 and 60 years old who received an inactivated influenza vaccine.

The chain has TRBV7-9 and TRBJ2-2; the D call may be TRBD1 or TRBD2 (5 bases each). In germline, CDR1 is SEHNR, CDR2 FQNEAQ (reference sequence). The CDR3 covers 17 residues. The V end lost 2 bases, the J end lost 2 bases, and 15 bases lay between the germline ends. As DNA, the CDR3 is TGTGCCAGCAGCTTAAATGCATTTGGGGGAAACACCGGGGAGCTGTTTTTT. Encoded protein: CASSLNAFGGNTGELFF. The full variable domain, its missing parts supplied by reference TRBV7-9 and TRBJ2-2, is DTGVSQNPRHKITKRGQNVTFRCDPISEHNRLYWYRQTLGQGPEFLTYFQNEAQLEKSRLLSDRFSAERPKGSFSTLEIQRTEQGDSAMYLCASSLNAFGGNTGELFFGEGSRLTVL.

About this clonotype: This likely comes from a read error, as the CDR3 has no conserved phenylalanine or tryptophan at its end. The chain has TRBV7-6 and TRBJ2-5; D ambiguous. CDR3 length: 12 residues. Trimming took 5 bases from V and 0 from J, leaving 4 bases between them. CDR1 and CDR2 (germline): SGHVS, FNYEAQ. CDR3 nucleotide sequence: TGTGCCAGCAGCCCTAACCAAGAGACCCAGTACTTA. It translates to CASSPNQETQYL.

This clonotype was detected ten times or more. The chain carries TRBV4-3 and TRBJ2-7; TRBD2 aligns across 12 bases. Germline CDR1 and CDR2: LGHNA and YSLEER. The CDR3 has 18 residues. The V gene end was trimmed by 1 base and the J gene end by 0 bases; junction bases not matched to a gene: 7. The DNA of the CDR3 is TGCGCCAGCAGCCAAGGAGCTAGCGGGGGGGTTACCTCCTACGAGCAGTACTTC. This sequence encodes CASSQGASGGVTSYEQYF.

This clonotype showed up just a few times. The chain carries TRBV4-2 and TRBJ1-5; D not certain. This CDR3 is 16 amino acids long. Germline CDR1 LGHNA, CDR2 YNFKEQ. Deletions cut 0 bases from V and 4 bases from J, with 13 bases between. This CDR3 reads CASSQEGGIGNQPQHF. In DNA form, the CDR3 reads TGTGCCAGCAGCCAAGAAGGAGGGATCGGGAATCAGCCCCAGCATTTT.

This clonotype was picked up a small number of times. The genes are TRBV6-2 or TRBV6-3 and TRBJ2-1, with a weak D call TRBD1 (5 bases). Germline lookup yields CDR1 MNHEY and CDR2 SVGEGT. V lost 5 bases to trimming and J lost 2 bases, with 10 bases between them. The CDR3 totals 14 residues. CDR3 DNA sequence: TGTGCCAGCAGTCCAGGGAAAACCTACAATGAGCAGTTCTTC. The encoded protein is CASSPGKTYNEQFF.

The V call is TRBV20-1, the J call TRBJ2-5; the D is unclear. The CDR3 extends over 13 amino acids. Looked up from germline, CDR1 is DFQATT and CDR2 is SNEGSKA (reference sequence). V lost 3 bases to trimming and J lost 9 bases, with 17 bases between them. The CDR3 nucleotides read TGCAGTGCTAGTGGTGTAAGGCAGCGAGCCCAGTACTTC. It encodes CSASGVRQRAQYF.

Many counts were recorded for this clonotype. The chain uses TRBV29-1 and TRBJ2-5; no clear D. The CDR3 has 12 residues. The germline CDR1 and CDR2 sequences are SQVTM and ANQGSEA. V gave up 3 bases and J gave up 2 bases, with 7 bases separating them. CDR3 sequence reads: CSVDGLQETQYF. In DNA form, the CDR3 reads TGCAGCGTTGATGGGCTACAAGAGACCCAGTACTTC. Variable domain in full (rest from reference TRBV29-1 and TRBJ2-5): SAVISQKPSRDICQRGTSLTIQCQVDSQVTMMFWYRQQPGQSLTLIATANQGSEATYESGFVIDKFPISRPNLTFSTLTVSNMSPEDSSIYLCSVDGLQETQYFGPGTRLLVL.

The rearrangement joins TRBV18 to TRBJ2-7; 11 bases line up with TRBD1. Germline values: CDR1 KGHSH, CDR2 LQKENI. Losses at the gene ends were 1 base for V and 5 bases for J; bases not matched to a gene: 7. The length of the CDR3 is 16 residues. CDR3 DNA: TGTGCCAGCTCACCACAGGCCCGGGACAGGGGGAACGAGCAGTACTTC. Protein product: CASSPQARDRGNEQYF. Drawing the rest from reference TRBV18 and TRBJ2-7, the complete variable domain is NAGVMQNPRHLVRRRGQEARLRCSPMKGHSHVYWYRQLPEEGLKFMVYLQKENIIDESGMPKERFSAEFPKEGPSILRIQQVVRGDSAAYFCASSPQARDRGNEQYFGPGTRLTVT.

This clonotype was observed at least ten times. J is TRBJ1-1 and V is TRBV4-1, with D perhaps TRBD1 (5 bases). The V end lost 4 bases, the J end lost 10 bases, and 16 bases lay between the germline ends. Per germline, CDR1 MGHRA and CDR2 YSYEKL. CDR3 length: 13 amino acids. CDR3 sequence (DNA): TGCGCCAGCAGCCCCTCCAAGGGGTACGCAGCTTTCTTT. Encoded protein: CASSPSKGYAAFF.